These 23 T cell receptor beta chains were sequenced from one sample in a study of blood T cell repertoires in COVID-19. The repertoire was sequenced with immunoSEQ multiplex PCR; TCRdb's copy has only in-frame clones and lacks some. Of about 130,000 clones in the sample, more than 75% are singletons; the top ten hold around 5%. The sample was peripheral blood. The origin of the receptors is a human donor in a cohort sampled during active COVID-19.

CDR3 in amino acids: CASTEDRINYGYTF. In DNA form, the CDR3 reads TGTGCCAGTACCGAGGACAGGATTAACTATGGCTACACCTTC. This chain joins TRBV19 and TRBJ1-2; 7 positions match TRBD1. This CDR3 region has 14 residues. V shed 7 bases, J shed 1 base, and the junction held 6 bases outside the gene matches. CDR1 is LNHDA, CDR2 SQIVND, per germline (reference sequence).

The CDR3 coding sequence is TGTGCCAGCAGTTTTCTTTACTTCCAGGGCCTGAACACTGAAGCTTTCTTT. Its protein is CASSFLYFQGLNTEAFF. The rearrangement links TRBV6-2 or TRBV6-3 to TRBJ1-1; D is perhaps TRBD1 (5 bases). The V gene's germline CDR1 is MNHEY and CDR2 SVGEGT. The V gene lost 4 bases and the J gene lost 0 bases, with 18 bases spanning the gap. The CDR3 spans 17 residues.

V gene TRBV11-2 combines with J gene TRBJ2-1; the match to TRBD2 covers 8 bases. CDR1 is SGHAT and CDR2 is FQNNGV in the germline V gene. V dropped 0 bases and J dropped 9; count of bases not matched to a gene: 13. The CDR3 covers 17 residues. This chain's CDR3 is CASSLDSPSGSRGEQFF. The CDR3 DNA reads TGTGCCAGCAGCTTAGATTCTCCCAGCGGGAGTAGGGGTGAGCAGTTCTTC.

The chain recombines TRBV19 with TRBJ1-5; 7 bases align to TRBD1. The length of the CDR3 is 18 residues. Unmatched junction bases numbered 14, after V lost 6 bases and J lost 0 bases. Germline V gene data show CDR1 as LNHDA and CDR2 as SQIVND (reference sequence). This CDR3 is CASSKTPDRSYSNQPQHF. DNA for the CDR3: TGTGCCAGTAGCAAAACCCCGGACAGGAGTTATAGCAATCAGCCCCAGCATTTT.

This chain connects TRBV4-1 to TRBJ2-7; 7 positions match TRBD1. The CDR3 is made up of 14 amino acids. V was pared by 2 bases and J by 8 bases, with 9 bases of the junction left unmatched. The germline V gene has CDR1 MGHRA and CDR2 YSYEKL. This chain's CDR3 is CASSQPRQGTKQYF. In DNA, the CDR3 is TGCGCCAGCAGCCAACCCAGACAGGGTACGAAGCAGTACTTC.

The table lists this clone with a count of one. The chain is built from TRBV5-1 and TRBJ2-3; D call uncertain. The V end lost 5 bases, the J end lost 2 bases, and 9 bases lay between the germline ends. Per germline, CDR1 SGHRS and CDR2 YFSETQ. The CDR3 has 13 residues. DNA of the CDR3: TGCGCCAGCAGTCTGGCGGCCACAGATACGCAGTATTTT. The encoded protein is CASSLAATDTQYF.

The J gene is TRBJ2-2, the V gene TRBV7-2, with a tentative D call TRBD2 (5 bases). Germline V lookup: CDR1 SGHTA, CDR2 FQGNSA. Trimming removed 3 bases from V and 0 bases from J, with 8 bases in between. The CDR3 loop spans 15 amino acids. CDR3 amino acids: CASSFSATNTGELFF. For the CDR3, the DNA is TGTGCCAGCAGCTTTAGCGCAACGAACACCGGGGAGCTGTTTTTT.

This chain links TRBV10-3 with TRBJ2-5; 7 bases map to TRBD1. Germline lookup yields CDR1 ENHRY and CDR2 SYGVKD. CDR3 length equals 15 residues. J lost 4 bases, V lost 5 bases, and 10 bases had no gene match. CDR3 nucleotides: TGTGCCATCAGTTTCGGACAGGCATCCTCAGAGACCCAGTACTTC. Protein: CAISFGQASSETQYF.

V gene TRBV6-5 combines with J gene TRBJ2-1, with D perhaps matching TRBD2 (7 bases). Germline-derived CDR1 and CDR2 are MNHEY and SVGAGI. There are 13 residues in the CDR3. V lost 9 bases to trimming and J lost 7 bases, with 16 bases between them. The CDR3 nucleotides read TGTGCCAGTCGGGGGGCTGGTGGAAATGAGCAGTTCTTC. Translation gives CASRGAGGNEQFF.

The V call is TRBV9, the J call TRBJ2-7; 8 bases align to TRBD2. This CDR3 is 16 amino acids long. Per germline, CDR1 SGDLS and CDR2 YYNGEE. The V and J ends lost 4 bases and 2 bases, in that order; junction bases with no gene match: 11. The CDR3 coding sequence is TGTGCCAGCAGCCCCCACGGGCGGGAGGATCCCTACGAGCAGTACTTC. Its translation is CASSPHGREDPYEQYF.

The chain recombines TRBV6-2 or TRBV6-3 with TRBJ2-7; 11 nucleotides align to TRBD1. This CDR3 comprises 17 residues. V dropped 3 bases and J dropped 3; count of bases not matched to a gene: 10. In germline, CDR1 is MNHEY, CDR2 SVGEGT. The CDR3: CASSYRRDRGSSYEQYF. The DNA of the CDR3 is TGTGCCAGCAGTTATCGCCGGGACAGGGGGTCCAGCTACGAGCAGTACTTC.

This clone has a single count. V and J are TRBV5-1 and TRBJ2-1; D perhaps matches TRBD1 (5 bases). Trimming removed 2 bases at V and 15 bases at J, with 12 bases between. Per germline, CDR1 SGHRS and CDR2 YFSETQ. The CDR3 spans 11 residues. The CDR3 bases are TGCGCCAGCAGCTTAGGACAACGGGCGTTCTTC. Protein product: CASSLGQRAFF.

The rearrangement links TRBV9 to TRBJ2-1, with TRBD2 identical over 8 bases. The V segment lost 1 base and the J segment 0 bases; nucleotides outside the gene matches: 3. Germline-derived CDR1 and CDR2 are SGDLS and YYNGEE. The CDR3 contains 16 residues. The CDR3 DNA reads TGTGCCAGCAGCGTACAAAGCGGGAGCTCCTACAATGAGCAGTTCTTC. It translates to CASSVQSGSSYNEQFF.

The V call is TRBV19, the J call TRBJ1-6; 7 bases line up with TRBD1. The CDR3 spans 15 residues. CDR1 is LNHDA, CDR2 SQIVND, per germline (reference sequence). With V trimmed by 6 bases and J by 8 bases, 10 bases remained unmatched. This chain's CDR3 is CASSPTGSVDSPLHF. The CDR3 DNA follows: TGTGCCAGTAGCCCGACAGGGAGCGTCGATTCACCCCTCCACTTT.

This chain connects TRBV14 to TRBJ2-1, with 9 bases identical to TRBD2. The V and J ends lost 5 bases and 8 bases, in that order; junction bases with no gene match: 10. Germline lookup yields CDR1 SGHDN and CDR2 FVKESK. The CDR3 is 15 amino acids. CDR3 sequence reads: CASSTLAGPLDEQFF. CDR3 bases: TGTGCCAGCAGCACCCTAGCGGGACCTCTCGATGAGCAGTTCTTC. Combining the CDR3 with reference TRBV14 and TRBJ2-1 gives the whole variable domain EAGVTQFPSHSVIEKGQTVTLRCDPISGHDNLYWYRRVMGKEIKFLLHFVKESKQDESGMPNNRFLAERTGGTYSTLKVQPAELEDSGVYFCASSTLAGPLDEQFFGPGTRLTVL.

V usage is TRBV5-1 and J usage is TRBJ1-1; TRBD1 is a possible D gene (6 bases). The germline V and J ends were trimmed by 1 base and 8 bases, with 9 bases remaining between them. Per germline, CDR1 SGHRS and CDR2 YFSETQ. This CDR3 has 12 residues. This chain's CDR3 is CASSLTGTEAFF. The CDR3 nucleotides read TGCGCCAGCAGCTTGACAGGGACCGAAGCTTTCTTT.

The chain has TRBV4-1 and TRBJ2-3, with 15 nucleotides matching TRBD2. After removal of 2 bases from V and 2 bases from J, the junction contained 8 bases not matched to a gene. The CDR3 contains 19 residues. CDR1 and CDR2 from the germline V gene are MGHRA and YSYEKL. Here the CDR3 reads CASSQNPGLAGGPTDTQYF. In DNA form, the CDR3 reads TGCGCCAGCAGCCAAAACCCTGGACTAGCGGGAGGGCCCACAGATACGCAGTATTTT.

The genes are TRBV4-1 and TRBJ1-3; 7 bases fit TRBD1. Germline V gene data show CDR1 as MGHRA and CDR2 as YSYEKL. The V segment lost 3 bases and the J segment 2 bases; nucleotides outside the gene matches: 4. CDR3 size: 15 residues. The CDR3 DNA follows: TGCGCCAGCAGCCAGGACGGGACAGCTGGAAACACCATATATTTT. This sequence encodes CASSQDGTAGNTIYF.

This chain joins TRBV4-1 and TRBJ2-5; 8 bases map to TRBD2. CDR1 and CDR2 (germline): MGHRA, YSYEKL. The CDR3 runs to 17 residues. With V trimmed by 4 bases and J by 2 bases, 12 bases remained unmatched. The CDR3 nucleotides read TGCGCCAGCAGCCCTCAAGGGGGGACTAGTGGACAAGAGACCCAGTACTTC. Protein: CASSPQGGTSGQETQYF.

CDR3 DNA: TGTGCCAGCAGCTTGTTTCCAGGGCTCTCTGGGGCCAACGTCCTGACTTTC. Translated, it gives CASSLFPGLSGANVLTF. The rearrangement links TRBV5-5 to TRBJ2-6, with D maybe TRBD1 (5 bases). The CDR3 is 17 residues long. CDR1 SGHKS and CDR2 YYEKEE come from the germline V gene (reference sequence). V was cut by 1 base and J by 0 bases, with 11 bases left in between.

This CDR3 is CASSSAALDTQYF. The CDR3 DNA is TGTGCCAGCAGCTCCGCGGCGTTGGATACGCAGTATTTT. The rearrangement joins TRBV11-3 to TRBJ2-3; no definite D call. The CDR3 sequence is 13 residues long. Trimming took off 4 bases at V and 6 bases at J, with 11 bases between the two ends. Germline V gives CDR1 SGHNT, CDR2 YENEEA.

The rearrangement joins TRBV3-1 (or the pseudogene TRBV3-2) to TRBJ2-3; D perhaps matches TRBD2 (5 bases). CDR3 length: 13 amino acids. The V gene lost 4 bases and the J gene lost 8 bases, with 13 bases spanning the gap. CDR1 LGHDT and CDR2 YNNKEL come from the germline V gene (reference sequence). The CDR3 protein is CASSPRGRGTQYF. CDR3 nucleotide sequence: TGTGCCAGCAGCCCCCGGGGTAGAGGTACGCAGTATTTT.

The CDR3 nucleotides are TGTGCCAGCAGTTTAAGCCCATTGCGGATTAACTATGGCTACACCTTC. As protein: CASSLSPLRINYGYTF. The rearrangement links TRBV28 to TRBJ1-2; D is unresolved. CDR1 is MDHEN and CDR2 is SYDVKM in the germline V gene. The ends were cut back, 2 bases at V and 1 base at J, with 14 bases in the middle. CDR3 length: 16 amino acids.